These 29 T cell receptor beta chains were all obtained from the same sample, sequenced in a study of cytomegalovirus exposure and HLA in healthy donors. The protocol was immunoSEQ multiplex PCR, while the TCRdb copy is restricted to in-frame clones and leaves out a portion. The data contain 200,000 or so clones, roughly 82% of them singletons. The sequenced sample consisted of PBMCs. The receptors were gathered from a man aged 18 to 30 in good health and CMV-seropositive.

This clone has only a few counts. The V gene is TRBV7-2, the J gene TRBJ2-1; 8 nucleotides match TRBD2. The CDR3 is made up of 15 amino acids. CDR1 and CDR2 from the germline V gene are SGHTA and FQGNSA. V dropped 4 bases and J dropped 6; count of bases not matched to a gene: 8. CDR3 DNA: TGTGCCAGCAGCTCGAGCGGGAGAGGGCTCAATGAGCAGTTCTTC. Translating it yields CASSSSGRGLNEQFF.

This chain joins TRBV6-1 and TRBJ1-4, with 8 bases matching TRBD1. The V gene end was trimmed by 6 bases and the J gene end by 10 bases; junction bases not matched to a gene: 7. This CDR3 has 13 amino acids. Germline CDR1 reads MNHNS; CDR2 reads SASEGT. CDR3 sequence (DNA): TGTGCCAGCAGCCAGACAGGGGAAGGAAAACTGTTTTTT. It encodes CASSQTGEGKLFF.

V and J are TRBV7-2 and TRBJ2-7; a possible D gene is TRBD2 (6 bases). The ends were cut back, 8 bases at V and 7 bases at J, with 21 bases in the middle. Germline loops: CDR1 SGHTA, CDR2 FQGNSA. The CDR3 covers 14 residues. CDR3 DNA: TGTGCCAGCTCCCCCGGGGCGGGACCGGGGGAGCAGTACTTC. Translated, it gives CASSPGAGPGEQYF.

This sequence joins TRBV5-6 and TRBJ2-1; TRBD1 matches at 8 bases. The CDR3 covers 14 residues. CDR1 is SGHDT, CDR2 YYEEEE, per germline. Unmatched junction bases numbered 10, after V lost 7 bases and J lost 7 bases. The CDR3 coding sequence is TGTGCCAGCGAGCCACAGGGGGGTCGAAATGAGCAGTTCTTC. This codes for CASEPQGGRNEQFF.

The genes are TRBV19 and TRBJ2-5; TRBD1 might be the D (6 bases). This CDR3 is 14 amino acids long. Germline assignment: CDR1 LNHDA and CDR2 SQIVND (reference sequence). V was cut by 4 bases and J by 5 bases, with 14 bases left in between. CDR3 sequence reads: CASSRTAQGETQYF. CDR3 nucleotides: TGTGCCAGTAGTAGGACAGCCCAGGGGGAGACCCAGTACTTC.

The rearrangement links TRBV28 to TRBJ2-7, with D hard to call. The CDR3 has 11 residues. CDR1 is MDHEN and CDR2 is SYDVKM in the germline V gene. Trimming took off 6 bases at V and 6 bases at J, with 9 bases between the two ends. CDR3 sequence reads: CASSPSGEQYF. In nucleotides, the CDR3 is TGTGCCAGCAGCCCATCGGGCGAGCAGTACTTC.

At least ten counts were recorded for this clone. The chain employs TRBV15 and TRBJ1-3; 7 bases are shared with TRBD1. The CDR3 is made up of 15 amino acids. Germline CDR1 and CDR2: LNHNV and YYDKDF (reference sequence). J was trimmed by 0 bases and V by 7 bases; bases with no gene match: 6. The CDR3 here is CATMDRFYSGNTIYF. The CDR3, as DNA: TGTGCCACCATGGACAGGTTTTACTCTGGAAACACCATATATTTT.

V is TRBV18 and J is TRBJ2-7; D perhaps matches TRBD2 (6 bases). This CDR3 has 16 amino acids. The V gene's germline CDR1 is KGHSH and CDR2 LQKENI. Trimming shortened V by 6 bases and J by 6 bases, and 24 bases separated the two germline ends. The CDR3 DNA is TGTGCCAGCTCCCGGGCGAATAGCGGCCTTTCGGGCGAGCAGTACTTC. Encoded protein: CASSRANSGLSGEQYF. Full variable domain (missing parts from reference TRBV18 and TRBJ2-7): NAGVMQNPRHLVRRRGQEARLRCSPMKGHSHVYWYRQLPEEGLKFMVYLQKENIIDESGMPKERFSAEFPKEGPSILRIQQVVRGDSAAYFCASSRANSGLSGEQYFGPGTRLTVT.

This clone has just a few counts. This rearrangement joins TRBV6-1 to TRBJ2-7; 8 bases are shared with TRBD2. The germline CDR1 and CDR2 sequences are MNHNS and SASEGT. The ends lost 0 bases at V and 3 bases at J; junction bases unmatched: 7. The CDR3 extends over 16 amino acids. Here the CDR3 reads CASSEAAGRAGYEQYF. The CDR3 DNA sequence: TGTGCCAGCAGTGAAGCGGCCGGGAGGGCCGGCTACGAGCAGTACTTC.

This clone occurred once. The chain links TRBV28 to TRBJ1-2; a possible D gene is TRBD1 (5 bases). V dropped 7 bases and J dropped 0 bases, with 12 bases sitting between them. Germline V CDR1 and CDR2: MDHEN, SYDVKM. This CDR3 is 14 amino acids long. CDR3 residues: CASTKGVANYGYTF. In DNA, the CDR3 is TGTGCCAGCACTAAAGGGGTAGCTAACTATGGCTACACCTTC.

CDR3 loop: CASRAGQYQETQYF. The CDR3 nucleotides read TGTGCCAGCAGGGCGGGACAGTATCAAGAGACCCAGTACTTC. This chain uses TRBV6-1 with TRBJ2-5, with D perhaps matching TRBD1 (7 bases). V was trimmed by 6 bases and J by 2 bases, leaving 13 bases between them. This CDR3 contains 14 residues. Germline V gives CDR1 MNHNS, CDR2 SASEGT.

DNA of the CDR3: TGTGCCAGCAGCTTGGTGGGGGGCGGGAGGAAAACAGATACGCAGTATTTT. Protein sequence: CASSLVGGGRKTDTQYF. V usage is TRBV5-6 and J usage is TRBJ2-3; 8 bases agree with TRBD2. Looked up from germline, CDR1 is SGHDT and CDR2 is YYEEEE. V lost 0 bases and J lost 3; bases outside the gene matches: 9. The CDR3 is 17 amino acids. Full variable domain (rest looked up from reference TRBV5-6 and TRBJ2-3): DAGVTQSPTHLIKTRGQQVTLRCSPKSGHDTVSWYQQALGQGPQFIFQYYEEEERQRGNFPDRFSGHQFPNYSSELNVNALLLGDSALYLCASSLVGGGRKTDTQYFGPGTRLTVL.

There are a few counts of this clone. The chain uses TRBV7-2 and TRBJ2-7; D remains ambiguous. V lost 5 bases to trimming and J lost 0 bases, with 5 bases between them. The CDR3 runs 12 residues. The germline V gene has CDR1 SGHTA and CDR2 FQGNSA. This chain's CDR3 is CASSPYSYEQYF. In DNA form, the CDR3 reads TGTGCCAGCAGCCCCTACTCCTACGAGCAGTACTTC.

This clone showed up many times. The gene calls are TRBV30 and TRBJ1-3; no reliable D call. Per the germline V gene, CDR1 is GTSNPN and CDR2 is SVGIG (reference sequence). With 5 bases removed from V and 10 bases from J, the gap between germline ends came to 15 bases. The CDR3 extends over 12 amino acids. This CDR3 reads CAWGPMEGTIYF. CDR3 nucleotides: TGTGCCTGGGGGCCGATGGAGGGTACCATATATTTT.

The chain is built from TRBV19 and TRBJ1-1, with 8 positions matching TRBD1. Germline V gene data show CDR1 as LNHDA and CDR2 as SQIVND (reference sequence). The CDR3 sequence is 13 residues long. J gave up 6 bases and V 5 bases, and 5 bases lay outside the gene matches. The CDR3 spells CASSPPGGPEAFF. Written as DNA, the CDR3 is TGTGCCAGTAGTCCCCCAGGGGGCCCTGAAGCTTTCTTT.

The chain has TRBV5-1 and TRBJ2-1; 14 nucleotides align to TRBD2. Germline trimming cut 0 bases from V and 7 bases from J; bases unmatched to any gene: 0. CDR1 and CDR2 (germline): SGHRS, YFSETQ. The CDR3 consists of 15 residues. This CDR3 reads CASSLGTSGRNEQFF. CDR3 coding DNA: TGCGCCAGCAGCTTGGGGACTAGCGGGAGGAATGAGCAGTTCTTC.

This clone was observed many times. CDR3 protein: CASRLAGGTNEKLFF. The CDR3 DNA reads as TGTGCCAGCAGACTAGCAGGGGGTACTAATGAAAAACTGTTTTTT. This chain connects TRBV28 to TRBJ1-4, with 7 bases fitting TRBD1. From germline, CDR1 is MDHEN and CDR2 SYDVKM. V lost 6 bases, J lost 2 bases, and 6 bases stayed unmatched. This CDR3 spans 15 amino acids.

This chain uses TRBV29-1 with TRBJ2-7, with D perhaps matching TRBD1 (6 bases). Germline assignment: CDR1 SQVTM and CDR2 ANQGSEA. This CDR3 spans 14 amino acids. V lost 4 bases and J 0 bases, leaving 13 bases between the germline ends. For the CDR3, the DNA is TGCAGCGTTGCCCTACAGGGAGCCTCCTACGAGCAGTACTTC. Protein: CSVALQGASYEQYF.

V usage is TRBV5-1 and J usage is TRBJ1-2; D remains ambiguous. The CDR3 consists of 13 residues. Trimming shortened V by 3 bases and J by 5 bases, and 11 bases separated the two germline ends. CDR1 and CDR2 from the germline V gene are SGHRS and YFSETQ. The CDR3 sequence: CASSSGRQYGYTF. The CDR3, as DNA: TGCGCCAGCAGCTCCGGGAGACAATATGGCTACACCTTC.

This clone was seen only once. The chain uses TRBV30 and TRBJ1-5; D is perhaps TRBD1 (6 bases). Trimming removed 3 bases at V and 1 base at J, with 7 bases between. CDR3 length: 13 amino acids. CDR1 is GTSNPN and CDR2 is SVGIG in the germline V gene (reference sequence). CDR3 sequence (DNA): TGTGCCTGGAGAACAGGGAGCAATCAGCCCCAGCATTTT. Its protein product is CAWRTGSNQPQHF.

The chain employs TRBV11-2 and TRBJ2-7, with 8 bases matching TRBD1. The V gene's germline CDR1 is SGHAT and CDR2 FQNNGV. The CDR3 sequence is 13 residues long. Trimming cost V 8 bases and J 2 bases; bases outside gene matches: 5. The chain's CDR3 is CASLGQDTYEQYF. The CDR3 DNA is TGTGCCAGCCTGGGACAGGACACCTACGAGCAGTACTTC.

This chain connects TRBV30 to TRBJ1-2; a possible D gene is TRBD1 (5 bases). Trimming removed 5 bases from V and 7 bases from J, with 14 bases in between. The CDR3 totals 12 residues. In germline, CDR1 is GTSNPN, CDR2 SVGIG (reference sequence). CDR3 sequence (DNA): TGTGCCTGGGATACAGGCTTGGGTGGCTACACCTTC. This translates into CAWDTGLGGYTF.

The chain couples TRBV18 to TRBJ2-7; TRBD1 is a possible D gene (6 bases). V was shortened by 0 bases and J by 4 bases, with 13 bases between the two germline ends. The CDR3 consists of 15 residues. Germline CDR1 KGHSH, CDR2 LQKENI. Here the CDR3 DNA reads TGTGCCAGCTCACCACCGTGGGACACAAAGTACGAGCAGTACTTC. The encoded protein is CASSPPWDTKYEQYF.

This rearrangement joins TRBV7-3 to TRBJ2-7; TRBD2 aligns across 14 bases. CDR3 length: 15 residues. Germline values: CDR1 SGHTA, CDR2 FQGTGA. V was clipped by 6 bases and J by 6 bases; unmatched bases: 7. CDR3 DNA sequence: TGTGCCAGCAGTTGGACTAGCGGGAGGTCGCGCGAGCAGTACTTC. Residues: CASSWTSGRSREQYF.

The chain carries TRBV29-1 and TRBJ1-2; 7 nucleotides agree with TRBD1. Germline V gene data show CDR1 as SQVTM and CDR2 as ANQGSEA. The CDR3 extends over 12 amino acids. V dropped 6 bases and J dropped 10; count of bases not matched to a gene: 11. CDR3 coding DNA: TGCAGCGTCCTAACAGGGGACGGTGTCTACACCTTC. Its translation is CSVLTGDGVYTF.

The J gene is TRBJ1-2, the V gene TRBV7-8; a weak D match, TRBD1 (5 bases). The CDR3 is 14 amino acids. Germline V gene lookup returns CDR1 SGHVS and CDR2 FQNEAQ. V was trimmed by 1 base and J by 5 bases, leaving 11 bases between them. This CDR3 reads CASSLGSGKYGYTF. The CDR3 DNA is TGTGCCAGCAGCTTAGGATCAGGGAAATATGGCTACACCTTC.

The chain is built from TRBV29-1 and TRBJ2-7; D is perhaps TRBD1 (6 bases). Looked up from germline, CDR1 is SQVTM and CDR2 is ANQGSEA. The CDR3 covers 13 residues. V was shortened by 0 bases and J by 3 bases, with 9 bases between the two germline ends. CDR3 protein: CSVEDQGHYEQYF. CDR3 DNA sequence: TGCAGCGTTGAAGATCAGGGACACTACGAGCAGTACTTC.

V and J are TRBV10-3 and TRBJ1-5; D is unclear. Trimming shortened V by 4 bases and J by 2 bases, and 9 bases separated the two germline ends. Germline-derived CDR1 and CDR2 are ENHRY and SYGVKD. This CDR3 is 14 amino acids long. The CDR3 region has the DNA TGTGCCATCAGTGCGGCGGAGCGCAATCAGCCCCAGCATTTT. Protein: CAISAAERNQPQHF.

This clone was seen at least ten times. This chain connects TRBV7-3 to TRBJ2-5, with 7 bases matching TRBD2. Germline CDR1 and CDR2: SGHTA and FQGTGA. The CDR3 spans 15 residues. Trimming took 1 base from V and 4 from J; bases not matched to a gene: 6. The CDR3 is CASSLKGWGGETQYF. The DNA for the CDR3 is TGTGCCAGCAGCTTAAAGGGATGGGGGGGAGAGACCCAGTACTTC.